This T cell receptor beta chain was identified in a study of CD8 T cells in Susac syndrome. With 1 base removed from V and 6 bases from J, the gap between germline ends came to 12 bases. Germline V CDR1 and CDR2: MNHEY, SMNVEV (reference sequence). The CDR3 extends over 14 amino acids. Random hexamers were used to reverse transcribe 0.5 to 1 ug of RNA. TCRdb re-called the immunoSEQ multiplex PCR reads through MiXCR, storing one row per CDR3 protein. The table lists 400,000 to 550,000 distinct CDR3 sequences, 85% of them singletons. This receptor was obtained from a human donor with multiple sclerosis. The chain uses TRBV27 and TRBJ1-2, with D maybe TRBD1 (5 bases). The sample consisted of CD8+ T cells from PBMCs. CDR3 coding DNA: TGTGCCAGCAGTTTATTCCCGTCAGGGAATGGCTACACCTTC. Amino acids: CASSLFPSGNGYTF.